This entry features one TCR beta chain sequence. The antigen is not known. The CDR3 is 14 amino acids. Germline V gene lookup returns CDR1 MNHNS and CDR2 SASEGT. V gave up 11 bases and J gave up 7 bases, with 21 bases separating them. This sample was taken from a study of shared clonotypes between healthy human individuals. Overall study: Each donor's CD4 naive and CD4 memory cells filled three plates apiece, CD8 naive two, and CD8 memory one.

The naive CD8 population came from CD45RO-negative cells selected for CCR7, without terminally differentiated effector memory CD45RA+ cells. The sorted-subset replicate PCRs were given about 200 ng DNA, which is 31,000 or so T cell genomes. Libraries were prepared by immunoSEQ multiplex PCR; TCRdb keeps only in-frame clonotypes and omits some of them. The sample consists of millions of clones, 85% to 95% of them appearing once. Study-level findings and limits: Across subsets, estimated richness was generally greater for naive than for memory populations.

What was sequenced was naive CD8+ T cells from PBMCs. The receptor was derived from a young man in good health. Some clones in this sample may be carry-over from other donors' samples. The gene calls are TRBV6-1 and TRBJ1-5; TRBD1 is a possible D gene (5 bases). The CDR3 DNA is TGTGCCTCTACAATTACTGGAAGGGGCCAGCCCCAGCATTTT. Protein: CASTITGRGQPQHF.